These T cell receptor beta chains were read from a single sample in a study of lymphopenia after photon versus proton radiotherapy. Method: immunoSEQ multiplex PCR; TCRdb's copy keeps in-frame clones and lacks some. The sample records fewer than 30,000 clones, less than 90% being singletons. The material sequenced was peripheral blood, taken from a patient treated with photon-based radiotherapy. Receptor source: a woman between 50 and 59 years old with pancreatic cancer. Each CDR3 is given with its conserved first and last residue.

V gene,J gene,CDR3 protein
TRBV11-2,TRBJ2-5,CASRIGMETQYF
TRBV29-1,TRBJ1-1,CSVDEQLTEAFF
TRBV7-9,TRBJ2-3,CASSLLSTDTQYF
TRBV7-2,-,CASSSTSGSSPSYEQYF
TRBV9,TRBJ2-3,CASSVATSSGGGTDTQYF
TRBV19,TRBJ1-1,CASSIDLANTEAFF
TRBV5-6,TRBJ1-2,CASSSRDYGYTF
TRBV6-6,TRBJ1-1,CASSHGTENTEAFF
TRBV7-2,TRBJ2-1,CASTSWEEGSDTEQFF
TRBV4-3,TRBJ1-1,CASSPTEPPGTEAFF